This T cell receptor beta chain was identified during a study of spatial heterogeneity in lung cancer. In the study overall: In the raw reads, each unique TCR and UMI combination was present more than ten times on average.

Time point here: sample taken at primary tumor resection. Patients with untreated early-stage non-small cell lung cancer, numbering some 68, were the donors. Tumor, nontumor lung or frozen PBMC supplied whole RNA, sequenced without sorting. The germline V and J ends were trimmed by 0 bases and 0 bases, with 6 bases remaining between them. This CDR3 comprises 15 residues. Germline values: CDR1 SGHKS, CDR2 YYEKEE (reference sequence). Each TCR cDNA molecule bore a unique molecular identifier. MiXCR, applied by TCRdb to the 5' RACE reads, yields one record per CDR3 protein. The table lists about 23,000 distinct CDR3 sequences, about 4.7% of them singletons. In its sample, this clonotype was seen many times.

The source of this sequence is a male donor with early-stage non-small cell lung cancer. The source material was PBMCs, sampled at surgery. This sequence joins TRBV5-5 and TRBJ1-4; D is uncertain. The CDR3 DNA is TGTGCCAGCAGCTTGGTTGGGGCAACTAATGAAAAACTGTTTTTT. Protein product: CASSLVGATNEKLFF.